This TCR beta chain was documented in a study of CD8 T cells in Susac syndrome. Study-level findings and limits: The study's TCR sequencing and HLA analysis covered a relatively small number of individuals, and the study acknowledged this.

With regard to this clonotype: What it recognizes is unknown.

The sequenced target, TCR beta, came from blood CD8+ and CD4+ T cells. Through negative isolation, CD4+ and CD8+ T cells were obtained, while TEMRA cells were enriched using FACS. V was pared by 6 bases and J by 4 bases, with 4 bases of the junction left unmatched. The CDR3 covers 13 residues. Germline loops: CDR1 MNHEY, CDR2 SVGAGI. A quantity of about 0.5 to 1 ug RNA underwent reverse transcription using random hexamers. Amplification of TCR beta CDR3 by immunoSEQ multiplex PCR spanned 54 Vbeta and 13 Jbeta. From the immunoSEQ multiplex PCR reads, TCRdb called clonotypes with MiXCR, one entry per CDR3 protein. The data contain about 140,000 distinct CDR3 sequences, 94% of them seen just once; the ten biggest clones take up around 0.29%.

Sequences were obtained from CD8+ T cells from PBMCs. J is TRBJ2-3 and V is TRBV6-5, with TRBD1 matching 7 bases. This TCR was recovered from a human donor in good health. The CDR3 spells CASSTTGSDTQYF. CDR3 bases: TGTGCCAGCAGCACGACAGGGTCAGATACGCAGTATTTT.